These 18 T cell receptor beta chains were all obtained from the same sample, sequenced in a study of blood T cells in healthy people across ages (dated by TCRdb to about 2015). Library prep was done by 5' RACE. TCRdb lists the instrument as Illumina HiSeq 2500. A second PCR of roughly 7 to 12 cycles was run with a J-beta primer mix and a sample-barcoded 5' primer. Using fastp trimming at Q25 and MiXCR clonotype assembly, TCRdb reanalyzed the public sequencing data and kept in-frame beta chains. Rows are combined by CDR3 protein, so each entry shows the most common genes and DNA. The sample includes fewer than 700,000 distinct CDR3 sequences, with around 48% observed a single time. The top ten clonotypes cover 20% to 25% of the sample. The sequencing input was blood. These receptors originate from a man older than 75 in good health.

This clonotype was picked up a small number of times. A much larger clone differs from this one at a single base, so this may be a read error. The chain joins TRBV12-3 or TRBV12-4 to TRBJ2-7, with D unresolved. The CDR3 sequence is 14 residues long. V was clipped by 3 bases and J by 7 bases, with 16 bases between them. Here the CDR3 DNA reads TGTGCCAGCAGTTTCAGAGTGGGCGGAAATGAGCAGTACTTC. Its protein product is CASSFRVGGNEQYF.

This sequence joins TRBV20-1 and TRBJ2-1; D possibly corresponds to TRBD2 (6 bases). V was pared by 6 bases and J by 4 bases, with 10 bases between. CDR3 size: 12 residues. Germline CDR1 is DFQATT and CDR2 is SNEGSKA (reference sequence). CDR3 loop: CSARDFYNEQFF. DNA of the CDR3: TGCAGTGCAAGGGACTTTTACAATGAGCAGTTCTTC.

In its sample, this clonotype was seen once. This chain uses TRBV6-5 with TRBJ1-1; possible D gene TRBD1, 6 bases. Trimming took off 6 bases at V and 0 bases at J, with 14 bases between the two ends. Per germline, CDR1 MNHEY and CDR2 SVGAGI. The CDR3 extends over 15 amino acids. The CDR3: CASSWTAPMNTEAFF. CDR3 in DNA: TGTGCCAGCAGCTGGACAGCTCCCATGAACACTGAAGCTTTCTTT.

The chain has TRBV20-1 and TRBJ1-1; D ambiguous. The CDR3 is 13 residues long. Looked up from germline, CDR1 is DFQATT and CDR2 is SNEGSKA (reference sequence). The germline V and J ends were trimmed by 3 bases and 1 base, with 9 bases remaining between them. CDR3 in amino acids: CSASQVENTEAFF. DNA for the CDR3: TGCAGTGCTAGTCAGGTAGAGAACACTGAAGCTTTCTTT.

The CDR3 DNA reads as TGTGCCAGCAGCTTCCCCCGGGACAACCCAAGGGGGACCCAGTACTTC. Translating gives CASSFPRDNPRGTQYF. This sequence joins TRBV7-9 and TRBJ2-4; perhaps TRBD1 as D (6 bases). The J call is uncertain, as TRBJ2-5 better fits the DNA end. The CDR3 is 16 residues long. Germline CDR1 is SEHNR and CDR2 is FQNEAQ (reference sequence).

This clonotype was detected only a few times. The gene calls are TRBV7-2 and TRBJ1-2, with 7 bases fitting TRBD1. Trimming cost V 5 bases and J 1 base; bases outside gene matches: 7. The length of the CDR3 is 15 residues. CDR1 and CDR2 from the germline V gene are SGHTA and FQGNSA. The CDR3 nucleotides are TGTGCCAGCAGCATAGACAGGGCTCTTAACTATGGCTACACCTTC. Its translation is CASSIDRALNYGYTF.

The chain combines TRBV29-1 with TRBJ2-3, with a weak D call TRBD2 (6 bases). CDR3 length: 12 amino acids. With 8 bases removed from V and 5 bases from J, the gap between germline ends came to 14 bases. The germline V gene has CDR1 SQVTM and CDR2 ANQGSEA. Written as DNA, the CDR3 is TGCAGCACTGCTAGCGTTGGAGATACGCAGTATTTT. Translated, it gives CSTASVGDTQYF.

The chain couples TRBV7-2 to TRBJ2-5; 11 nucleotides line up with TRBD1. This CDR3 region has 13 residues. Germline V gene lookup returns CDR1 SGHTA and CDR2 FQGNSA. V was clipped by 4 bases and J by 13 bases; unmatched bases: 8. CDR3 bases: TGTGCCAGCAGCTGCGAAGGACAGGGGGCGCGGTACTTC. Its translation is CASSCEGQGARYF.

The rearrangement joins TRBV7-2 to TRBJ2-3; 11 nucleotides match TRBD2. In germline, CDR1 is SGHTA, CDR2 FQGNSA. Unmatched junction bases numbered 8, after V lost 5 bases and J lost 4 bases. The CDR3 runs 16 residues. CDR3 DNA: TGTGCCAGCAGCCTGCGACTAGCGGGGCAGTCAGATACGCAGTATTTT. Its protein product is CASSLRLAGQSDTQYF.

This clonotype showed up just a few times. DNA for the CDR3: TGTGCCATCAGTGAGCCGAGGAGGGCTAGCGACGAGCAGTACTTC. Residues: CAISEPRRASDEQYF. The rearrangement uses TRBV10-3 and TRBJ2-4; D is perhaps TRBD2 (6 bases). The J call may be wrong; the DNA end is better matched by TRBJ2-7. Germline-derived CDR1 and CDR2 are ENHRY and SYGVKD. This CDR3 contains 15 residues.

This clonotype came up a few times. This sequence joins TRBV28 and TRBJ2-7; D tentatively fits TRBD1 or TRBD2 (7 bases each). Germline V gene data show CDR1 as MDHEN and CDR2 as SYDVKM. This CDR3 comprises 12 residues. Trimming took off 5 bases at V and 6 bases at J, with 11 bases between the two ends. CDR3 nucleotide sequence: TGTGCCAGCAGTAGCGGGACAGTCGAGCAGTACTTC. It translates to CASSSGTVEQYF.

This clonotype was detected a few times. J is TRBJ1-2 and V is TRBV20-1, with 8 bases lining up with TRBD1. The CDR3 spans 14 residues. V gave up 5 bases and J gave up 7 bases; unmatched junction bases: 12. The germline gives CDR1 DFQATT, CDR2 SNEGSKA (reference sequence). CDR3 nucleotides: TGCAGTGCTGCTCCGACAGGGGCTATTCGTGGCTACACCTTC. This encodes CSAAPTGAIRGYTF.

V usage is TRBV4-2 and J usage is TRBJ2-7, with a tentative D call TRBD1 (6 bases). The germline V gene encodes CDR1 LGHNA and CDR2 YNFKEQ. CDR3 length: 15 residues. Deletions cut 1 base from V and 3 bases from J, with 13 bases between. CDR3 DNA sequence: TGTGCCAGCAGCCAAGCAGACGGACAGCTCTACGAGCAGTACTTC. This gives the protein CASSQADGQLYEQYF.

In regard to this clonotype: A much larger clone differs from this one at a single base, so this may be a read error. The rearrangement uses TRBV6-5 and TRBJ1-2; TRBD1 might be the D (5 bases). Trimming took 11 bases from V and 4 from J, leaving 11 bases between them. Germline V CDR1 and CDR2: MNHEY, SVGAGI. This CDR3 comprises 11 residues. For the CDR3, the DNA is TGTGCCTCCCAGGGCATCTATGGCTACACCTTC. Encoded protein: CASQGIYGYTF.

The chain joins TRBV4-1 to TRBJ1-4; tentative D call: TRBD1 (5 bases). This CDR3 region has 16 residues. Per the germline V gene, CDR1 is MGHRA and CDR2 is YSYEKL. V dropped 5 bases and J dropped 3 bases, with 16 bases sitting between them. The CDR3 loop reads CASSYRDLGANEKLFF. CDR3 coding DNA: TGCGCCAGCAGCTACCGGGACCTTGGGGCTAATGAAAAACTGTTTTTT.

This clonotype was counted only a few times. The chain carries TRBV7-9 and TRBJ2-1; no firm D call. V gave up 1 base and J gave up 3 bases, with 13 bases separating them. Per the germline V gene, CDR1 is SEHNR and CDR2 is FQNEAQ (reference sequence). This CDR3 comprises 16 residues. The CDR3 DNA is TGTGCCAGCAGCTTAGTGGTTAGCTTCGTCTACAATGAGCAGTTCTTC. It codes for CASSLVVSFVYNEQFF.

V usage is TRBV27 and J usage is TRBJ2-5, with no clear D. Germline V gives CDR1 MNHEY, CDR2 SMNVEV (reference sequence). The CDR3 covers 15 residues. Trimming left V 1 base short and J 1 base short, with 10 bases between. For the CDR3, the DNA is TGTGCCAGCAGTTTATTTCCGTTGGGCCAAGAGACCCAGTACTTC. Its translation: CASSLFPLGQETQYF.

The chain carries TRBV5-1 and TRBJ2-1; 7 nucleotides align to TRBD2. This CDR3 is 15 amino acids long. The V segment lost 0 bases and the J segment 8 bases; nucleotides outside the gene matches: 8. Germline-derived CDR1 and CDR2 are SGHRS and YFSETQ. Written as DNA, the CDR3 is TGCGCCAGCAGCTTGGGGGGTGGCGGGAGAGATGAGCAGTTCTTC. This sequence encodes CASSLGGGGRDEQFF. Filled out from reference TRBV5-1 and TRBJ2-1, the complete variable domain reads KAGVTQTPRYLIKTRGQQVTLSCSPISGHRSVSWYQQTPGQGLQFLFEYFSETQRNKGNFPGRFSGRQFSNSRSEMNVSTLELGDSALYLCASSLGGGGRDEQFFGPGTRLTVL.